A selection of T cell receptor beta chains follows, all from one sample in a study of blood T cell repertoires in COVID-19. The protocol was immunoSEQ multiplex PCR, while the TCRdb copy is restricted to in-frame clones and leaves out a portion. The repertoire holds approximately 70,000 clones, with 65% to 90% as singletons. The sequenced sample consisted of peripheral blood. Receptor source: a man aged 65-85 years with active or convalescent COVID-19. Each CDR3 is given with its conserved first and last residue. A D gene is named only where the DNA matches it firmly. For some rows the clone size is stated as once, few or many, or as a class when expanded; others skip it.

j_gene	d_gene	abundance	v_gene	CDR3aa	CDR3nt
TRBJ1-5	-	once	TRBV5-1	CASSLEPVGNQPQHF	TGCGCCAGCAGCTTGGAGCCGGTGGGCAATCAGCCCCAGCATTTT
TRBJ1-5	-	-	TRBV18	CASSPSSNQPQHF	TGTGCCAGCTCACCATCGAGCAATCAGCCCCAGCATTTT
TRBJ1-2	TRBD1	-	TRBV5-4	CASSLGKGQSGYTF	TGTGCCAGCAGCTTGGGAAAGGGACAGAGTGGCTACACCTTC
TRBJ2-1	-	once	TRBV7-2	CASSLGEAPNEQFF	TGTGCCAGCAGCTTAGGTGAAGCCCCCAATGAGCAGTTCTTC
TRBJ1-2	TRBD1	-	TRBV7-8	CASSLQGAWGYTF	TGTGCCAGCAGCTTGCAGGGGGCCTGGGGCTACACCTTC
TRBJ2-3	TRBD2	-	TRBV3-1/TRBV3-2	CASSQGPTGGPTSTDTQYF	TGTGCCAGCAGCCAAGGTCCAACGGGAGGGCCGACCAGCACAGATACGCAGTATTTT
TRBJ1-2	-	-	TRBV24-1	CATSDETNYGYTF	TGTGCCACCAGTGACGAGACTAACTATGGCTACACCTTC
TRBJ2-7	TRBD1	-	TRBV11-3	CASSLGDRAQYEQYF	TGTGCCAGCAGCTTAGGAGACAGGGCCCAGTACGAGCAGTACTTC
TRBJ2-2	-	once	TRBV28	CASSLVLGVSNTGELFF	TGTGCCAGCAGTTTAGTTCTGGGCGTATCGAACACCGGGGAGCTGTTTTTT
TRBJ1-3	-	-	TRBV10-3	CAISGGGNTIYF	TGTGCCATCAGTGGGGGCGGAAACACCATATATTTT
TRBJ2-1	TRBD2	-	TRBV28	CASLAGVWNEQFF	TGTGCCAGCCTAGCGGGAGTTTGGAATGAGCAGTTCTTC
TRBJ1-1	TRBD1	-	TRBV7-7	CASSYGTGKAGNTEAFF	TGTGCTAGCAGCTACGGGACAGGGAAGGCTGGGAACACTGAAGCTTTCTTT
TRBJ2-7	-	-	TRBV24-1	CATSDSRGQYF	TGTGCCACCAGTGATTCACGCGGGCAGTACTTC
TRBJ2-5	TRBD1	-	TRBV5-8	CASSWDRETQYF	TGTGCCAGCAGCTGGGACAGAGAGACCCAGTACTTC
TRBJ2-7	-	-	TRBV6-5	CASSYKGVEDEQYF	TGTGCCAGCAGTTACAAGGGGGTAGAGGACGAGCAGTACTTC
TRBJ2-7	TRBD1	-	TRBV5-1	CASSLAGTGGSFFLEQYF	TGCGCCAGCAGCTTGGCCGGGACAGGGGGTTCCTTCTTCCTCGAGCAGTACTTC
TRBJ2-7	TRBD2	-	TRBV10-1	CASSDRERENPEQYF	TGCGCCAGCAGTGATCGGGAGCGGGAGAATCCCGAGCAGTACTTC